These 13 T cell receptor beta chains originate from one sample sequenced in a study of metastatic and nonmetastatic thyroid tumors. TCRdb called clones again from the PCR reads with MiXCR. Here the sample spans about 48,000 clones, approximately 20% being singletons. Every patient was untreated before thyroid surgery. The sample was blood. The receptors were gathered from a male donor with papillary thyroid cancer or a benign thyroid nodule (not recorded which). Some clones in this sample may be carry-over from other donors' samples.

This clone occurred many times. The rearrangement joins TRBV2 to TRBJ2-3; maybe TRBD2 (6 bases). Trimming shortened V by 11 bases and J by 0 bases, and 9 bases separated the two germline ends. Germline assignment: CDR1 SNHLY and CDR2 FYNNEI. This CDR3 has 12 residues. In nucleotides, the CDR3 is TGTGCCGGGAGCGGGAGCACAGATACGCAGTATTTT. Translation gives CAGSGSTDTQYF.

This chain uses TRBV5-1 with TRBJ2-7; D not certain. Germline CDR1 SGHRS, CDR2 YFSETQ. The V and J ends lost 4 bases and 4 bases respectively, with 15 bases between them. This CDR3 has 14 amino acids. Here the CDR3 DNA reads TGCGCCAGCAGCCCCGTAGGTCCTGGGTACGAGCAGTACTTC. It translates to CASSPVGPGYEQYF.

At least ten counts were recorded for this clone. This rearrangement joins TRBV6-1 to TRBJ1-1, with D unclear. Germline V gene sequence: CDR1 MNHNS, CDR2 SASEGT. The CDR3 extends over 16 amino acids. V dropped 6 bases and J dropped 0 bases, with 17 bases sitting between them. The CDR3: CASRDPTGNMNTEAFF. CDR3 nucleotides: TGTGCCAGCAGAGACCCGACGGGAAACATGAACACTGAAGCTTTCTTT.

The table lists this clone with many counts. The V gene is TRBV7-3, the J gene TRBJ2-7, with 9 bases fitting TRBD1. CDR1 is SGHTA and CDR2 is FQGTGA in the germline V gene. Germline trimming cut 0 bases from V and 6 bases from J; bases unmatched to any gene: 0. CDR3 length: 13 amino acids. CDR3 region: CASSLTDRGEQYF. DNA for the CDR3: TGTGCCAGCAGCTTAACGGACAGGGGCGAGCAGTACTTC.

This clone was observed many times. The V gene is TRBV6-1, the J gene TRBJ1-2, with a weak D call TRBD1 (5 bases). Germline lookup yields CDR1 MNHNS and CDR2 SASEGT. V lost 2 bases and J 4 bases, leaving 20 bases between the germline ends. The CDR3 extends over 17 amino acids. The CDR3 DNA sequence: TGTGCCAGCAGTGAAAGAGGAGGGGTCACGCCCTTCTATGGCTACACCTTC. Protein sequence: CASSERGGVTPFYGYTF.

There are many counts of this clone. The chain has TRBV2 and TRBJ1-1; 9 bases align to TRBD1. The ends lost 4 bases at V and 4 bases at J; junction bases unmatched: 16. From germline, CDR1 is SNHLY and CDR2 FYNNEI. This CDR3 is built from 18 residues. The CDR3 spells CASSAFPPGQGPSTEAFF. The CDR3 DNA reads as TGTGCCAGCAGTGCATTCCCCCCGGGACAGGGCCCTTCCACTGAAGCTTTCTTT.

The chain employs TRBV20-1 and TRBJ2-7, with TRBD1 identical over 12 bases. CDR1 is DFQATT and CDR2 is SNEGSKA in the germline V gene (reference sequence). There are 13 residues in the CDR3. V was clipped by 7 bases and J by 7 bases; unmatched bases: 8. As DNA, the CDR3 is TGCAGTGTCCCGGGACAGGGGGCGTTGGAGCAGTACTTC. It translates to CSVPGQGALEQYF.

The chain combines TRBV11-2 with TRBJ1-2, with D unclear. With 4 bases removed from V and 2 bases from J, the gap between germline ends came to 11 bases. This CDR3 is built from 14 residues. CDR1 and CDR2 from the germline V gene are SGHAT and FQNNGV. CDR3 sequence: CASSSTISNYGYTF. In nucleotides, the CDR3 is TGTGCCAGCAGCTCGACAATTTCGAACTATGGCTACACCTTC.

In this sample, this clone turned up many times. The CDR3 loop reads CASSFGTGASGTDTQYF. The CDR3 nucleotides read TGCGCCAGCAGCTTCGGAACAGGGGCCTCAGGCACAGATACGCAGTATTTT. The chain has TRBV5-1 and TRBJ2-3; 7 positions agree with TRBD1. CDR3 length: 17 residues. Germline V CDR1 and CDR2: SGHRS, YFSETQ. Losses at the gene ends were 2 bases for V and 1 base for J; bases not matched to a gene: 10.

Ten or more counts support this clone. The chain links TRBV29-1 to TRBJ1-1; 7 nucleotides match TRBD1. Trimming took 3 bases from V and 3 from J; bases not matched to a gene: 7. The CDR3 has 14 amino acids. Looked up from germline, CDR1 is SQVTM and CDR2 is ANQGSEA. CDR3 bases: TGCAGCGTTGACCCAGGGGGGGTTGACACTGAAGCTTTCTTT. Amino acid sequence: CSVDPGGVDTEAFF. Variable domain in full (rest from reference TRBV29-1 and TRBJ1-1): SAVISQKPSRDICQRGTSLTIQCQVDSQVTMMFWYRQQPGQSLTLIATANQGSEATYESGFVIDKFPISRPNLTFSTLTVSNMSPEDSSIYLCSVDPGGVDTEAFFGQGTRLTVV.

This clone showed up many times. This chain uses TRBV13 with TRBJ2-5; D is possibly TRBD2 (7 bases). With 5 bases removed from V and 0 bases from J, the gap between germline ends came to 19 bases. This CDR3 is 17 amino acids long. CDR1 and CDR2 from the germline V gene are PRHDT and FYEKMQ (reference sequence). The CDR3 here is CASSHRGGGPYQETQYF. CDR3 in DNA: TGTGCCAGCAGCCATCGTGGGGGGGGCCCGTACCAAGAGACCCAGTACTTC.

This clone has at least ten counts. The chain has TRBV2 and TRBJ1-2; 10 positions agree with TRBD1. This CDR3 is built from 16 residues. The ends lost 6 bases at V and 1 base at J; junction bases unmatched: 8. Germline assignment: CDR1 SNHLY and CDR2 FYNNEI. The CDR3 DNA reads as TGTGCCAGCAGGGGGGGACAGGGGCCAATTAACTATGGCTACACCTTC. It yields the protein CASRGGQGPINYGYTF.

The count of this clone is one. The chain combines TRBV5-1 with TRBJ1-2; TRBD1 agrees at 7 bases. The V segment lost 0 bases and the J segment 6 bases; nucleotides outside the gene matches: 2. Germline values: CDR1 SGHRS, CDR2 YFSETQ. The CDR3 is made up of 13 amino acids. CDR3 bases: TGCGCCAGCAGCTTGGGCCAGGGGGATGGCTACACCTTC. Translation: CASSLGQGDGYTF.